This T cell receptor (beta chain) came from a study of identifying expanded T cells in peripheral blood. The data were produced by immunoSEQ multiplex PCR, yet TCRdb's version contains in-frame clones alone and is incomplete. Of 95,000 to 150,000 clones in the sample, around 84% were seen once. Per germline, CDR1 MGHDK and CDR2 SYGVNS. Trimming stripped 5 bases from V and 7 bases from J, with 11 bases between. CDR3 length equals 12 residues. The material sequenced was blood. The sequence came from a person between 18 and 75 years old in good health. The chain combines TRBV25-1 with TRBJ1-2; D not resolved. The CDR3: CASSFHAGGYTF. In DNA form, the CDR3 reads TGTGCCAGCAGTTTCCACGCGGGTGGCTACACCTTC.